This TCR beta chain was sequenced during a study of cytomegalovirus exposure and HLA in healthy donors. As for the study in general: About 85 million unique TCR sequences came from HLA-typed donors in an early release. Findings and limits, study-wide: Most of the CMV-associated TCR beta chains (in a later analysis) appeared to be HLA-restricted. A later analysis reported that several of the most significant clusters appeared to be linked to common viral pathogens, among them Epstein-Barr virus.

The PCR ran on 60 Vbeta and 13 Jbeta primers. Under the authors' procedure: In a later analysis, some 10 million of some 80 million unique beta chains occurred in at least two donors. TCRdb's copy holds only in-frame clones and misses some; the assay was immunoSEQ multiplex PCR. V and J calls and clone size are copied from that table; D and trimming were computed from the DNA. The sample yields about 160,000 clones, around 84% seen once. This clone was seen just once. The antigen remains undetermined. The CDR3 covers 17 residues. Germline V gene lookup returns CDR1 LNHDA and CDR2 SQIVND (reference sequence). V gave up 1 base and J gave up 3 bases; unmatched junction bases: 6.

V is TRBV19 and J is TRBJ2-1, with 10 bases aligning to TRBD2. Sequencing was performed on PBMCs. The source is a boy aged 2 to 9 in good health and CMV-seronegative. The CDR3 loop reads CASSIGDSGRYYNEQFF. The CDR3 nucleotides are TGTGCCAGTAGTATAGGGGATAGCGGGAGGTACTACAATGAGCAGTTCTTC. Full variable domain (remainder filled in from reference TRBV19 and TRBJ2-1): DGGITQSPKYLFRKEGQNVTLSCEQNLNHDAMYWYRQDPGQGLRLIYYSQIVNDFQKGDIAEGYSVSREKKESFPLTVTSAQKNPTAFYLCASSIGDSGRYYNEQFFGPGTRLTVL.